This T cell receptor beta chain was retrieved from a study of neurological immune-mediated disorders. Study-level information: Of the approximately 34 patients with multiple sclerosis, about 31 had relapsing-remitting MS, whereas the remaining 3 had secondary progressive MS.

General study findings and limits: On phylogenetic grouping, the repertoires of 18 of 34 multiple sclerosis patients fell within one related-CDR3 cluster, constituting a possible signature.

Germline CDR1 SGHRS, CDR2 YFSETQ. V was cut by 6 bases and J by 9 bases, with 18 bases left in between. This CDR3 contains 13 residues. This clonotype was counted ten times or more. Its specificity is not known. The sorted libraries were prepared using about a million CD4+ or CD8+ T cells that had themselves been sorted. The team produced cDNA through 5'RACE using 10-nucleotide random UMIs. TCRdb reprocessed the 5' RACE reads via MiXCR and lists one record per CDR3 protein. The sample records tens of thousands of distinct CDR3 sequences, about 5.6% being singletons. Sequencing was done on a sample of CD4+ T cells from blood. The TCR comes from a woman aged 18-30 years with multiple sclerosis. J is TRBJ2-5 and V is TRBV5-1; possible D gene TRBD2, 5 bases. The CDR3 DNA sequence: TGCGCCAGCACGGACGCCGCCCGAGGGTCCCAGTACTTC. It codes for CASTDAARGSQYF.